The 6 T cell receptor beta chains reported below all come from one sample, sequenced in a study of blood T cell repertoires in COVID-19. Sequencing was performed with immunoSEQ multiplex PCR; in TCRdb, only in-frame clones are kept and a portion is missing. The data contain tens of thousands of clones, about nine tenths of them singletons. The sequencing sample was made of peripheral blood. These TCRs come from a man between 40 and 49 years old with COVID-19, enrolled during active disease.

This chain joins TRBV7-8 and TRBJ2-5; weak D call: TRBD2 (6 bases). Germline CDR1 reads SGHVS; CDR2 reads FQNEAQ. The V end lost 0 bases, the J end lost 2 bases, and 7 bases lay between the germline ends. This CDR3 comprises 14 residues. The CDR3 DNA sequence: TGTGCCAGCAGCTTAGCACGGGGGCAAGAGACCCAGTACTTC. It specifies CASSLARGQETQYF.

This rearrangement joins TRBV6-5 to TRBJ2-1; 10 bases align to TRBD2. This CDR3 region has 14 residues. CDR1 is MNHEY and CDR2 is SVGAGI in the germline V gene. Trimming removed 7 bases from V and 5 bases from J; junction bases left unmatched: 5. CDR3 nucleotide sequence: TGTGCCAGCATGACACTAGCGGGGAACAATGAGCAGTTCTTC. It codes for CASMTLAGNNEQFF.

The gene calls are TRBV9 and TRBJ2-2; possible D gene TRBD2, 6 bases. The germline V gene has CDR1 SGDLS and CDR2 YYNGEE. Between the trimmed V and J ends, which lost 6 bases and 3 bases, there was a span of 18 bases. The CDR3 consists of 16 residues. The CDR3 sequence is CASTLGLAGYTGELFF. CDR3 coding DNA: TGTGCCAGCACCCTCGGACTGGCGGGGTACACCGGGGAGCTGTTTTTT.

The J gene is TRBJ2-1, the V gene TRBV4-1, with 12 positions matching TRBD2. The CDR3 contains 15 residues. Germline loops: CDR1 MGHRA, CDR2 YSYEKL. V lost 6 bases to trimming and J lost 1 base; unmatched junction nucleotides: 1. The DNA of the CDR3 is TGCGCCAGCAGAGGGACTAGCGGGTCCTACAATGAGCAGTTCTTC. It encodes CASRGTSGSYNEQFF.

The J gene is TRBJ2-3, the V gene TRBV5-1; 9 bases are a match to TRBD2. From germline, CDR1 is SGHRS and CDR2 YFSETQ. V was clipped by 0 bases and J by 2 bases; unmatched bases: 4. CDR3 size: 16 residues. The CDR3 bases are TGCGCCAGCAGCTTGGTGCTAGCGGGAACCACAGATACGCAGTATTTT. Its translation: CASSLVLAGTTDTQYF. Together with reference TRBV5-1 and TRBJ2-3, the CDR3 gives the full variable domain: KAGVTQTPRYLIKTRGQQVTLSCSPISGHRSVSWYQQTPGQGLQFLFEYFSETQRNKGNFPGRFSGRQFSNSRSEMNVSTLELGDSALYLCASSLVLAGTTDTQYFGPGTRLTVL.

The chain employs TRBV19 and TRBJ1-3, with 9 bases fitting TRBD1. Germline values: CDR1 LNHDA, CDR2 SQIVND (reference sequence). This CDR3 is 17 amino acids long. With 9 bases clipped from V and 1 base from J, the junction kept 13 bases outside the gene matches. CDR3: CASRDRVGKRSGNTIYF. The DNA of the CDR3 is TGTGCCAGCCGGGACAGGGTCGGAAAGAGGTCTGGAAACACCATATATTTT.